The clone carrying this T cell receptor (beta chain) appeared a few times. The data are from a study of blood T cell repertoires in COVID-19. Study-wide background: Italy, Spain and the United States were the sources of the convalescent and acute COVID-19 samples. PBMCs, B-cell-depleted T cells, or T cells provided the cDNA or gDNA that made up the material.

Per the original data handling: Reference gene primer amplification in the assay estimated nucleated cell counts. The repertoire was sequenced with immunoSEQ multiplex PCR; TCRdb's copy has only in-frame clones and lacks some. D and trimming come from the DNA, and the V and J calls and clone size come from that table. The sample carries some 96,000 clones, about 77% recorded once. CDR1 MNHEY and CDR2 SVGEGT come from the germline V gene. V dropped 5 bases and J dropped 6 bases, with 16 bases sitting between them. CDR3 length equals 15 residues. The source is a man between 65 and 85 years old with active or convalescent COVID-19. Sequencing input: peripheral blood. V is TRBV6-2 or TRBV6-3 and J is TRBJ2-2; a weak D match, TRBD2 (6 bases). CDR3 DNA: TGTGCCAGCAGTCACCTGACTAGTGGTGCCGGGGAGCTGTTTTTT. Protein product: CASSHLTSGAGELFF.